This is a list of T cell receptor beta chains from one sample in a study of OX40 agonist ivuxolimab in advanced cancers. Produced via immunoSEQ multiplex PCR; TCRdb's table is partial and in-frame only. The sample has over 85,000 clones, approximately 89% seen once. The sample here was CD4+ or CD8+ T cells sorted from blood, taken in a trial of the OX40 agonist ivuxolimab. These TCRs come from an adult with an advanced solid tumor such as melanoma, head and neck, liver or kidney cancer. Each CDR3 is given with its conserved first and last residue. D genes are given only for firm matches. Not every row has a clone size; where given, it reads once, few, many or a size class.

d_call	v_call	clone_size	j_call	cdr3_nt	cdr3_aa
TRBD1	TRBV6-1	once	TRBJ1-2	TGTGCCAGCAGTGAATTAACAGGGGGCGCGGGTGGCTACACCTTC	CASSELTGGAGGYTF
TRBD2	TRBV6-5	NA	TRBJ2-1	TGTGCCAGCAGACCCTACTTTAGCGGGAATGAGCAGTTCTTC	CASRPYFSGNEQFF
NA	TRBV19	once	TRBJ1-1	TGTGCCAGTACCCCTCGGGGTAAAGAGAACACTGAAGCTTTCTTT	CASTPRGKENTEAFF
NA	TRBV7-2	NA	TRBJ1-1	TGTGCCAGCAGCTTTAAAGGGTTAAACACTGAAGCTTTCTTT	CASSFKGLNTEAFF
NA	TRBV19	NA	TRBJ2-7	TGTGCCAGTAGTGCCAGAGATAACGAGCAGTACTTC	CASSARDNEQYF
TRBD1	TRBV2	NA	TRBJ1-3	TGTGCCAGCACCTCGGACAGGTTAAGTGGAAACACCATATATTTT	CASTSDRLSGNTIYF
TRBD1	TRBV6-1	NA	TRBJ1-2	TGTGCCAGCAGTGAACAGGGGACAGGCTCGGTCGGAACCTTC	CASSEQGTGSVGTF
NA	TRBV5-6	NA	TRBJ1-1	TGTGCCAGCAGCTTTCCGGGGGGCACTGAAGCTTTCTTT	CASSFPGGTEAFF
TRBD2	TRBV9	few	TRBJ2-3	TGTGCCAGCAGCGCAGGGACTAGCGGGGGGGCCGGCACGCAGTATTTT	CASSAGTSGGAGTQYF
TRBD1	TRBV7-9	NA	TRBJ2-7	TGTGCCAGCAGCTGGACAGGTGTGCTGGGCTACGAGCAGTACTTC	CASSWTGVLGYEQYF
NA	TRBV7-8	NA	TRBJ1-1	TGTGCCAGCAGCCGTATGGGAGAAGCTTTCTTT	CASSRMGEAFF
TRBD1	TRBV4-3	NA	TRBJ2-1	TGCGCCAGCAGCGTCCACAGGGGGCGTAACAATGAGCAGTTCTTC	CASSVHRGRNNEQFF